Here is one T cell receptor (beta chain) with its context. The data are from a study of radiation and T cells in renal cell carcinoma. Time point noted: blood 2 weeks post-SBRT. Treatment defined: 15 Gy SBRT to primary tumor, nephrectomy 4 weeks later. V was clipped by 4 bases and J by 9 bases; unmatched bases: 11. The CDR3 runs to 15 residues. CDR1 and CDR2 from the germline V gene are SGHAT and FQNNGV. The data were produced by immunoSEQ multiplex PCR, yet TCRdb's version contains in-frame clones alone and is incomplete. Found here are roughly 150,000 clones, roughly 86% of them singletons; the top ten hold approximately 13%.

The chain employs TRBV11-2 and TRBJ2-7, with 11 bases lining up with TRBD1. The source material was blood, sampled from a patient whose treatment included radiotherapy and nephrectomy. This clonotype was obtained from a woman in her 50s with renal cell carcinoma. The CDR3 loop reads CASSSDRGRISGQYF. CDR3 coding DNA: TGTGCCAGCAGCTCGGACAGGGGGCGAATAAGCGGGCAGTACTTC.